This T cell receptor (beta chain) was retrieved from a study of graft-versus-host responses after intestinal transplantation. Study-wide background: All recipients were given anti-thymocyte globulin induction, and tacrolimus and steroids were then administered for about three years.

The repertoire was sequenced with immunoSEQ multiplex PCR; TCRdb's copy has only in-frame clones and lacks some. The sample holds under 95,000 clones, about 87% seen once. This CDR3 has 14 residues. After removal of 4 bases from V and 6 bases from J, the junction contained 6 bases not matched to a gene. Looked up from germline, CDR1 is LGHNA and CDR2 is YSLEER. Study-wide findings and caveats: GvH clones were found in recipient marrow; some appeared first in ileum or blood.

This clone was seen only a few times. Its antigen is not known. V usage is TRBV4-3 and J usage is TRBJ1-1; TRBD1 agrees at 9 bases. The sample here was unstimulated CD4+ T cells sorted from spleen or lymph node cells, taken before transplant. This TCR was sampled from a human donor who was the organ donor for an intestinal transplant. The DNA of the CDR3 is TGCGCCAGCAGCCCGGGACAGGGAATCGCTGAAGCTTTCTTT. Its protein product is CASSPGQGIAEAFF.